These 5 T cell receptor beta chains were all obtained from the same sample, sequenced in a study of blood T cell repertoires in COVID-19. The repertoire was sequenced with immunoSEQ multiplex PCR; TCRdb's copy has only in-frame clones and lacks some. Seen here are some 500,000 clones, 85% to 90% observed once, and the top ten hold 7.5% to 9%. The sample taken for sequencing was peripheral blood. Every receptor here comes from a woman in her 50s with COVID-19, enrolled during active disease.

The chain combines TRBV6-1 with TRBJ2-3; TRBD2 matches at 10 bases. V dropped 3 bases and J dropped 3; count of bases not matched to a gene: 3. The length of the CDR3 is 15 residues. Germline-derived CDR1 and CDR2 are MNHNS and SASEGT. The CDR3 loop reads CASSDLAGETDTQYF. The CDR3 nucleotides read TGTGCCAGCAGTGATCTAGCGGGGGAGACAGATACGCAGTATTTT.

This chain joins TRBV5-8 and TRBJ1-4, with TRBD1 identical over 7 bases. The V gene end was trimmed by 0 bases and the J gene end by 7 bases; junction bases not matched to a gene: 3. CDR3 length: 14 amino acids. Germline V gene lookup returns CDR1 SGHTS and CDR2 YDEGEE. The CDR3 loop reads CASSLDRGIEKLFF. CDR3 nucleotides: TGTGCCAGCAGCTTGGACAGGGGAATTGAAAAACTGTTTTTT.

The chain has TRBV7-2 and TRBJ2-7; 7 nucleotides line up with TRBD1. The CDR3 extends over 16 amino acids. Trimming cost V 5 bases and J 5 bases; bases outside gene matches: 15. The germline V gene has CDR1 SGHTA and CDR2 FQGNSA. The DNA of the CDR3 is TGTGCCAGCAGCCGCCCCCCAATTCCGGGACAGAACGAGCAGTACTTC. This sequence encodes CASSRPPIPGQNEQYF.

V usage is TRBV7-9 and J usage is TRBJ2-7, with 7 bases fitting TRBD1. CDR3 length: 17 residues. The V gene's germline CDR1 is SEHNR and CDR2 FQNEAQ (reference sequence). Trimming cost V 2 bases and J 6 bases; bases outside gene matches: 16. The CDR3 here is CASSLLQGPRSSLEQYF. The DNA of the CDR3 is TGTGCCAGCAGCTTATTACAGGGGCCGCGATCATCGCTCGAGCAGTACTTC.

The genes are TRBV19 and TRBJ1-5, with TRBD1 identical over 7 bases. The CDR3 length is 16 residues. After removal of 9 bases from V and 4 bases from J, the junction contained 15 bases not matched to a gene. Germline V gene lookup returns CDR1 LNHDA and CDR2 SQIVND (reference sequence). The CDR3 sequence: CASHDRAVYGNQPQHF. The CDR3 DNA reads TGTGCCAGCCATGACAGGGCGGTGTATGGGAATCAGCCCCAGCATTTT.